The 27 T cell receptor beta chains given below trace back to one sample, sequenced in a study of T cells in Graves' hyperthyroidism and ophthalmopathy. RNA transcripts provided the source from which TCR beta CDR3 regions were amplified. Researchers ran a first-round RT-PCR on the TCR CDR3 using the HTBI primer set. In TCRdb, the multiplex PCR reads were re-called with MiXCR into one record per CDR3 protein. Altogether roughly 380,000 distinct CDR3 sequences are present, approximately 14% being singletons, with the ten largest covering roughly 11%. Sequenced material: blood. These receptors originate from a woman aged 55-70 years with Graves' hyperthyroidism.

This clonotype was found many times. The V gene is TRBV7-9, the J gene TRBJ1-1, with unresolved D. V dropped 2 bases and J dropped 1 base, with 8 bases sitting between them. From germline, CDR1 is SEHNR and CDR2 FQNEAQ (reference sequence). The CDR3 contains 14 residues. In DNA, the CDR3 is TGTGCCAGCAGCTTACCCCTCAGGAACACTGAAGCTTTCTTT. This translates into CASSLPLRNTEAFF.

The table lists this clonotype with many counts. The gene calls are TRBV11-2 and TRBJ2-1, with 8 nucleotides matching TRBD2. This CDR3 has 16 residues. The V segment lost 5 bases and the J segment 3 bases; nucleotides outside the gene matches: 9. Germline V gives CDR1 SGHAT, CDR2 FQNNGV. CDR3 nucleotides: TGTGCCAGCAGCCGCACCAGCGGGAGAGGCTACAATGAGCAGTTCTTC. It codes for CASSRTSGRGYNEQFF.

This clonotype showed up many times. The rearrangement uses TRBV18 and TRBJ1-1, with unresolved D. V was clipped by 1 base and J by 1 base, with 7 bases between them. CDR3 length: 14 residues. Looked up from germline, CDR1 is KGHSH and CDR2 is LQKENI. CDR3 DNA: TGTGCCAGCTCACCACTGGGAGAGAACACTGAAGCTTTCTTT. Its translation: CASSPLGENTEAFF.

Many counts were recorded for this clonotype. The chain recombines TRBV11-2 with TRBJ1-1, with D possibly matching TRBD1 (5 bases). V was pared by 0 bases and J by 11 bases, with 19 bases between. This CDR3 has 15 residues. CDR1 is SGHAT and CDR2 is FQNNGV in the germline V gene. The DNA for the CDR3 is TGTGCCAGCAGCTTAGACCCCAGGGAGGGTCGATCGGCTTTCTTT. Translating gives CASSLDPREGRSAFF.

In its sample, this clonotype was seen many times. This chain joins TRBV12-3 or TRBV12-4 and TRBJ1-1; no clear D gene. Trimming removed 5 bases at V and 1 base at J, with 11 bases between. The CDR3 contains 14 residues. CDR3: CASSGVTSNTEAFF. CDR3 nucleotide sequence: TGTGCCAGCAGTGGGGTGACATCGAACACTGAAGCTTTCTTT.

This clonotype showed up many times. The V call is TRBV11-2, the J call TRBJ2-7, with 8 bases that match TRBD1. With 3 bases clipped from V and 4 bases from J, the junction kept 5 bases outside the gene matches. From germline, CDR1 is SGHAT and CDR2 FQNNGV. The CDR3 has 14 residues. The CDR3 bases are TGTGCCAGCAGCTTTGCAGGGGGCGATTACGAGCAGTACTTC. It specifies CASSFAGGDYEQYF.

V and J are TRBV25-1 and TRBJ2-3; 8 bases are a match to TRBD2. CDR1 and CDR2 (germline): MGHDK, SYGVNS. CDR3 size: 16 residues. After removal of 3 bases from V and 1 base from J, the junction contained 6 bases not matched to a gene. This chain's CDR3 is CASSDLMTSGTDTQYF. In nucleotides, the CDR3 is TGTGCCAGCAGTGACCTCATGACTAGCGGCACAGATACGCAGTATTTT.

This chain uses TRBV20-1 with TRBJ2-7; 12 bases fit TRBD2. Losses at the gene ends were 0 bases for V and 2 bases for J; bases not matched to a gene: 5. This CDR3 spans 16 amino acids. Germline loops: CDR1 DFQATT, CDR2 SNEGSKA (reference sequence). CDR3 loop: CSARDLLAGGPYEQYF. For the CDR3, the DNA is TGCAGTGCTAGAGATCTCCTAGCGGGAGGGCCCTACGAGCAGTACTTC.

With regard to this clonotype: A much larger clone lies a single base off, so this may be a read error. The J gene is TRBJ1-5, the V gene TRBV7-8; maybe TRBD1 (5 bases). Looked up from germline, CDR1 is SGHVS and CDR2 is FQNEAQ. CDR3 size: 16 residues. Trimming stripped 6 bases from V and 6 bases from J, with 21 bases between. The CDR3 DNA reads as TGTGCCAGCAGTCCGTGGACGGAAAGGGGCAGTCAGCCCCAGCATTTT. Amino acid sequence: CASSPWTERGSQPQHF.

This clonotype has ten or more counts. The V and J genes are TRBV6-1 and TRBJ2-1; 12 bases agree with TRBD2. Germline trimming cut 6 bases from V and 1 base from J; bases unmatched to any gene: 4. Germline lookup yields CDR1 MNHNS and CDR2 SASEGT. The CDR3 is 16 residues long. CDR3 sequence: CASRSTSGSSYNEQFF. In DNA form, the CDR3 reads TGTGCCAGCAGGTCGACTAGCGGGAGTTCCTACAATGAGCAGTTCTTC.

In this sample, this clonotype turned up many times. The CDR3 sequence: CASRPGQTNTGELFF. The CDR3 DNA sequence: TGCGCCAGTAGACCCGGACAGACGAACACCGGGGAGCTGTTTTTT. The chain employs TRBV5-1 and TRBJ2-2; D perhaps matches TRBD1 (6 bases). The CDR3 has 15 residues. Germline lookup yields CDR1 SGHRS and CDR2 YFSETQ. Trimming left V 8 bases short and J 0 bases short, with 14 bases between.

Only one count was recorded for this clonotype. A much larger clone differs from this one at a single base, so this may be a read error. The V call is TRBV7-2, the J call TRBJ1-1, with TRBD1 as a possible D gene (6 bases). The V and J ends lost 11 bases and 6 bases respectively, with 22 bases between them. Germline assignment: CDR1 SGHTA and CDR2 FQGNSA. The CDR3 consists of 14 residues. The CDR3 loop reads CAGTATQGAAEAFF. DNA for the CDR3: TGTGCCGGCACCGCAACACAGGGAGCGGCTGAAGCTTTCTTT.

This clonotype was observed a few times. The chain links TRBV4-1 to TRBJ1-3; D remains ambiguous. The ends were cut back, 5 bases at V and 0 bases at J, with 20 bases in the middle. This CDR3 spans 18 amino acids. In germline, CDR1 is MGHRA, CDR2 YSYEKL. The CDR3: CASSTRPRWVSSGNTIYF. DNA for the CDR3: TGCGCCAGCAGCACCCGTCCGCGGTGGGTTAGCTCTGGAAACACCATATATTTT.

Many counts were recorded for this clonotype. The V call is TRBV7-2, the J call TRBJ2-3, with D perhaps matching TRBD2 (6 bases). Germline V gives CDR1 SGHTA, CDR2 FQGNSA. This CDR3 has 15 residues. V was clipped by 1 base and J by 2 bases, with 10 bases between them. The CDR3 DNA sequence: TGTGCCAGCAGCTTAGTGGGCGGGAACACAGATACGCAGTATTTT. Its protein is CASSLVGGNTDTQYF.

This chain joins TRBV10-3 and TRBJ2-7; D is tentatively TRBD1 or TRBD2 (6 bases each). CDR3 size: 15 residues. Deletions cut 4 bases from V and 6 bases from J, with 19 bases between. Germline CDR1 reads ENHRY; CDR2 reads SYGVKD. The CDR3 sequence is CAISGGGPGSSEQYF. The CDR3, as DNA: TGTGCCATCAGTGGAGGGGGGCCAGGGAGCTCCGAGCAGTACTTC.

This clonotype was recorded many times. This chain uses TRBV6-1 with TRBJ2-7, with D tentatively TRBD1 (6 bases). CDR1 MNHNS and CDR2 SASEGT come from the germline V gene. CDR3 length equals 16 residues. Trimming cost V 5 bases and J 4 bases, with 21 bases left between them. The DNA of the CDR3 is TGTGCCAGCAGTTACGCTACAGGGTCCTCTCCTTACGAGCAGTACTTC. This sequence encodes CASSYATGSSPYEQYF.

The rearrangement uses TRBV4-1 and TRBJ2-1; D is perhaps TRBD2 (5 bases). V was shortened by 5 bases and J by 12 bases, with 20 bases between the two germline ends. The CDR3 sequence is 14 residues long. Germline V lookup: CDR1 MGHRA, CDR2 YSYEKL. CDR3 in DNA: TGCGCCAGCAGCAAAGGGCGGGTGACGACCGGGCAGTTCTTC. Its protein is CASSKGRVTTGQFF.

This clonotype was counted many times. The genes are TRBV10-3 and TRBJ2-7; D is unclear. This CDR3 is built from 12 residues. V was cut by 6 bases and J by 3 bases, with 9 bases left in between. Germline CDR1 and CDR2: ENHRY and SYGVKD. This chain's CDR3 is CAIRNDFYEQYF. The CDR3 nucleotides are TGTGCCATCAGGAACGATTTCTACGAGCAGTACTTC.

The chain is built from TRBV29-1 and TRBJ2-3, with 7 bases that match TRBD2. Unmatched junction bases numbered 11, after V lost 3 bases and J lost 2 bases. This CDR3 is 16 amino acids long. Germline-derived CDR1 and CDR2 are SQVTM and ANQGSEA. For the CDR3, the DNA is TGCAGCGTTGAGTGGGCTAGCGGAGGGGACACAGATACGCAGTATTTT. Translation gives CSVEWASGGDTDTQYF.

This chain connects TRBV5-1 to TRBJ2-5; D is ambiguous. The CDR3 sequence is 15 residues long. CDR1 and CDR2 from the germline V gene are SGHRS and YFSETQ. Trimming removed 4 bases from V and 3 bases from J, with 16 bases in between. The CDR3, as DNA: TGCGCCAGCAGCCCGGGCCCGACATTAGAAGAGACCCAGTACTTC. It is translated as CASSPGPTLEETQYF.

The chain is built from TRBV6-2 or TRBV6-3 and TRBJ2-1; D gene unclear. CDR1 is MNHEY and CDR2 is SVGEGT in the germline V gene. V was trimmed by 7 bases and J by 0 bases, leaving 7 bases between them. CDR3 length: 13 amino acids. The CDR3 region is CASKVSSYNEQFF. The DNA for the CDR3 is TGTGCCAGCAAAGTCAGCTCCTACAATGAGCAGTTCTTC.

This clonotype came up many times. In nucleotides, the CDR3 is TGTGCCAGCAGCTTATCAAGGAGCTCCTACAATGAGCAGTTCTTC. It specifies CASSLSRSSYNEQFF. V usage is TRBV7-9 and J usage is TRBJ2-1; D gene uncertain. The CDR3 totals 15 residues. V lost 2 bases and J lost 0, with 8 bases in between. The V gene's germline CDR1 is SEHNR and CDR2 FQNEAQ (reference sequence).

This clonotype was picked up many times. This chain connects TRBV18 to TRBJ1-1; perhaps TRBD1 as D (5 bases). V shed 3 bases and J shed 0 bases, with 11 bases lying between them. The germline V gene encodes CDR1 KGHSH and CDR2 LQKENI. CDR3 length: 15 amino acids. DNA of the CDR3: TGTGCCAGCTCACCGCTGACGGGGGTGAACACTGAAGCTTTCTTT. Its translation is CASSPLTGVNTEAFF.

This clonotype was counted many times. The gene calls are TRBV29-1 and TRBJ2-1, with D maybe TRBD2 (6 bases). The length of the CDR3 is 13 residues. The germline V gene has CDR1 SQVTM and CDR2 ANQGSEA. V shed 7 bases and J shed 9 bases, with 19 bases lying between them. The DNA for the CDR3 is TGCAGCGGGGAGAAACTAGCTTCCAGTGAGCAGTTCTTC. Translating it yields CSGEKLASSEQFF.

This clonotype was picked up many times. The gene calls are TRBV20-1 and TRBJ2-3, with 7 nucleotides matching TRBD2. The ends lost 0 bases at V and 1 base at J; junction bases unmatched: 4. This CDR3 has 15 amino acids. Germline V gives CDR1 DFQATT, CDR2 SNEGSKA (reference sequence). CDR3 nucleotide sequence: TGCAGTGCTAGAGACCTCAGCGGGGGCACAGATACGCAGTATTTT. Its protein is CSARDLSGGTDTQYF.

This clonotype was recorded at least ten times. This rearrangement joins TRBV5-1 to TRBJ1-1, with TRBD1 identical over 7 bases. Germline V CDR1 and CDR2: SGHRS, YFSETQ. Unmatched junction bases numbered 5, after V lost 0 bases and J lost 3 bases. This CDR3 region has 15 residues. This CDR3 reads CASSLGGTDYTEAFF. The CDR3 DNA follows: TGCGCCAGCAGCTTGGGGGGGACAGACTACACTGAAGCTTTCTTT.

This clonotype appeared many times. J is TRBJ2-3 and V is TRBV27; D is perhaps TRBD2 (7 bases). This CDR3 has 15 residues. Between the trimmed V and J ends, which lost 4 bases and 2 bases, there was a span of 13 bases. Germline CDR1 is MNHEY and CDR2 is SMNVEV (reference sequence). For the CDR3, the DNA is TGTGCCAGCAGTTCGGGGGGCAGATTCACAGATACGCAGTATTTT. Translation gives CASSSGGRFTDTQYF.